The TCR beta chain under discussion was sequenced for a study of blood T cells in healthy people across ages (dated by TCRdb to 2015 to 2017). Some background on the complete study: In model experiments, roughly one uniquely barcoded TCR beta cDNA molecule per two T cells was captured by template switching. Donors were grouped into four age groups: young (average roughly 15 years), middle-aged (around 39), aged (62) and long-lived (over 80). To track age-related changes in TCR beta repertoire diversity, the study relied on deep sequencing normalized with unique cDNA molecular identifiers. To avoid experimental bias, donors of different ages were spread randomly across the sequencing lanes. Using the same blood draw, the study looked at two additional independent replicas of 1 million unique cDNA reads for two donors, one aged 18 to 30 and the other aged 80 or older. Paper-wide results and their limitations: Since profiling was done on bulk unsorted PBMCs, naive and antigen-experienced compartments could not be conclusively compared. The percentage of naive T cells measured by flow cytometry correlated strongly with observed TCR beta diversity. Estimates of total diversity from one million sequenced T cells were regarded as lower bounds and underestimates. Donor CMV infection status was unknown, potentially confounding age-related changes in expanded clonotypes. Observed TCR beta diversity per million T cells fell roughly linearly with age, and a significant reduction was already apparent by age about 36. Compared with the aged group, more naive CD4+ T cells, fewer expanded clones and increased TCR diversity were shown by the long-lived group, suggesting age selection.

Library creation used 5' RACE. Instrument on record: Illumina HiSeq 2500. A second PCR of about 6 to 12 cycles was run with a J-beta primer mix and a sample-barcoded 5' primer. A unique molecular identifier was introduced onto each TCR beta cDNA molecule by a template-switch 5' adaptor carrying 12 random nucleotides. At least 2.5 million CDR3-containing paired-end reads were obtained from each sample. First-strand cDNA synthesis was performed from all RNA using the Mint cDNA synthesis kit, with priming by a TRBC-specific oligonucleotide. Following uracil-DNA glycosylase treatment, all cDNA underwent a first 18-cycle PCR with the universal primers M1SS and BC2_uni_R. Concerning the study's data processing: For normalization, 1 million high-quality reads, each with a distinct molecular identifier, were randomly selected from each sample. Reads with shared molecular identifiers were discarded instead of being binned into consensus sequences. MiTCR, with a Q25 quality threshold and the strictest error-elimination algorithm, was used for CDR3 identification, clonotype clustering and error correction. A nonparametric unseen species model with Euler transformation was used to estimate lower-bound total TCR beta diversity. Using fastp at Q25 and MiXCR, TCRdb reprocessed the public reads and kept productive beta chains. Rows matching on CDR3 protein sequence are summarized as one entry with the most common DNA and genes. TCRdb's processing, not the study's, gives the V and J calls here. Within this sample are some 1.7 million distinct CDR3 sequences, with 28% of them counted one time only. Roughly 8.2% of the sample is in the top ten clones.

With respect to this clonotype: The clone's antigen remains unknown. There are no base qualities to consult, and no much larger clone falls within one base.

V is clipped by 7 bases and J by 5 bases, and the sequence between their germline boundaries is 15 bases long. CDR1 is given as SQVTM and CDR2 as ANQGSEA, both from the germline V gene. The CDR3 contains 13 residues, cysteine and phenylalanine counted. The CDR3 DNA has 39 bases and is translated from base 1. The 39 donors, aged about 6 to 90 years, were systemically healthy Caucasian individuals from Russia. Around 10 milliliters of peripheral blood were collected from each donor into EDTA-treated Vacutainer tubes. Ficoll-Paque density-gradient centrifugation was used to isolate PBMCs, with at least 7 million obtained per sample. Total RNA was extracted from PBMCs with Trizol reagent, with at least 6 micrograms obtained per sample. The percentages of naive CD45RAhigh/CD27high T cells were determined by flow cytometry on a PBMC aliquot from every donor.

This TCR derives from a woman under 40 in good health. The sample consisted of blood. The V and J genes are TRBV29-1 and TRBJ2-1, with a tentative D gene TRBD2 over 5 matching bases. The nucleotides are TGCAGCGCTTATATTGGTAGCGACAATGAGCAGTTCTTC. This translates into CSAYIGSDNEQFF.